This T cell receptor beta chain was found in a study of blood T cells in healthy people across ages (dated by TCRdb to 2013 to 2016). For context, the study as a whole: In model experiments, template switching captured about one uniquely barcoded TCR beta cDNA molecule for every two T cells. Using deep sequencing normalized with unique cDNA molecular identifiers, the study measured how TCR beta repertoire diversity changes with age. The donors were divided into four age groups: young (average about 16 years), middle-aged (almost 40), aged (roughly 66) and long-lived (about 80). Using the same blood draw, the study looked at two additional independent replicas of 1 million unique cDNA reads for two donors, one aged 18 to 30 and the other aged 80 or older. To avoid experimental bias, donors of different ages were distributed randomly across sequencing lanes. Points the paper makes about the study in general: Total diversity estimates from one million sequenced T cells were considered lower bounds and underestimates. Observed TCR beta diversity per million T cells fell roughly linearly with age, and a significant reduction was already apparent by age about 38. Donor CMV infection status was unknown, potentially confounding age-related changes in expanded clonotypes. Bulk unsorted PBMC profiling prevented conclusive comparison of naive and antigen-experienced compartments. Compared with the aged group, more naive CD4+ T cells, fewer expanded clones and increased TCR diversity were shown by the long-lived group, suggesting age selection. A strong correlation was found between observed TCR beta diversity and the percentage of naive T cells measured by flow cytometry.

In the case of this clonotype: Which antigen it targets is not known. A junction end diverges from the germline sequence, so it may reflect a read error.

The library was generated by 5' RACE. Sequencing was performed on an Illumina HiSeq 2500. A second PCR of roughly 7 to 11 cycles was performed with a sample-barcoded 5' primer and a J-beta primer mix. Each TCR beta cDNA molecule received a unique molecular identifier from a template-switch 5' adaptor carrying 12 random nucleotides. Each sample yielded at least 2.5 million CDR3-containing paired-end reads. First-strand cDNA synthesis was performed from all RNA using the Mint cDNA synthesis kit, with priming by a TRBC-specific oligonucleotide. Following uracil-DNA glycosylase treatment, a first 18-cycle PCR with universal primers M1SS and BC2_uni_R was performed on all cDNA. As for the original processing: Normalization of each sample was performed by random selection of 1 million high-quality reads, each carrying a distinct molecular identifier. Instead of being binned into consensus sequences, reads with shared molecular identifiers were discarded. MiTCR, run with a Q25 quality threshold and the strictest error-elimination algorithm, handled CDR3 identification, clonotype clustering and error correction. Lower-bound total TCR beta diversity was estimated with a nonparametric unseen species model using Euler transformation. TCRdb itself trimmed the public reads at Q25 with fastp, ran MiXCR and retained productive beta chains. For every CDR3 protein sequence, its rows merge into one entry that carries the most common genes and DNA. The V and J calls were determined by TCRdb, not by the authors. The sample table holds approximately 800,000 distinct CDR3 sequences, of which about 48% were seen once. The ten largest clonotypes hold approximately 40% of the sample.

Donors were approximately 42 systemically healthy Caucasian individuals from Russia aged roughly 6 to 100 years. About 9.6 milliliters of peripheral blood were collected from each donor into EDTA-treated Vacutainer tubes. Ficoll-Paque density-gradient centrifugation was used to isolate PBMCs, with at least 7 million obtained per sample. Trizol reagent was used to extract total RNA from PBMCs, with at least 5 micrograms per sample. For every donor, an aliquot of PBMCs went through flow cytometry to measure the percentages of naive CD45RAhigh/CD27high T cells. This TCR was recovered from a man aged 80 or over in good health. The specimen was blood.

At the DNA level, the sequence is TGTGCCCGCAGCTTGCCCGGACTAGTGGGAAATGAGCAGTTCTTC. This codes for CARSLPGLVGNEQFF. The V and J genes are TRBV7-9 and TRBJ2-1; 7 of the junction bases match TRBD2. Per the germline V gene (reference sequence), SEHNR is the CDR1 and FQNEAQ is the CDR2. From the cysteine through the phenylalanine, the CDR3 covers 15 amino acids. Only the CDR3 DNA is retained, 45 bases long and in frame from the first base.